Following are 16 T cell receptor beta chains from one sample sequenced in a study of cytomegalovirus exposure and HLA in healthy donors. PCR amplification relied on 60 Vbeta primers (plus 13 Jbeta primers). Only in-frame clones appear in the TCRdb table, and some are missing; sequencing was by immunoSEQ multiplex PCR. Found here are 97,000 or so clones, around a tenth of them singletons; the top ten hold just over 5%. The specimen was PBMCs. The receptors stem from a man aged 50-59 years in good health and CMV-seropositive.

This clone was counted between two and nine times. The gene calls are TRBV28 and TRBJ1-4; D is uncertain. From germline, CDR1 is MDHEN and CDR2 SYDVKM. This CDR3 region has 13 residues. Trimming stripped 2 bases from V and 7 bases from J, with 8 bases between. CDR3 protein: CASSLGGSEKLFF. The CDR3 coding sequence is TGTGCCAGCAGTTTAGGAGGGAGTGAAAAACTGTTTTTT.

The table lists this clone with a few counts. At one end the junction does not follow the germline gene, possibly because of a read error. This rearrangement joins TRBV5-1 to TRBJ1-5, with D tentatively TRBD1 (6 bases). The CDR3 has 15 residues. Germline CDR1 is SGHRS and CDR2 is YFSETQ. The CDR3 nucleotides are TGCGCCAGCAGGTTGGGATGGGACACGGATCAGCCCCAGCATTTT. As protein: CASRLGWDTDQPQHF.

This clone was counted a few times. The chain carries TRBV9 and TRBJ1-6; D gene ambiguous. Trimming removed 2 bases from V and 7 bases from J, with 4 bases in between. The CDR3 contains 12 residues. Germline CDR1 is SGDLS and CDR2 is YYNGEE. The CDR3 here is CASSVLNSPLHF. The CDR3 region has the DNA TGTGCCAGCAGCGTCCTAAATTCACCCCTCCACTTT.

The chain couples TRBV7-2 to TRBJ2-7; D not resolved. Germline CDR1 reads SGHTA; CDR2 reads FQGNSA. V was clipped by 5 bases and J by 0 bases, with 8 bases between them. This CDR3 comprises 13 residues. The CDR3 DNA reads as TGTGCCAGCAGCCCCAAACACTCCTACGAGCAGTACTTC. It codes for CASSPKHSYEQYF.

The chain recombines TRBV7-2 with TRBJ2-7, with no clear D. This CDR3 contains 14 residues. V dropped 1 base and J dropped 2 bases, with 9 bases sitting between them. The germline V gene has CDR1 SGHTA and CDR2 FQGNSA. The CDR3 is CASSLVGGPYEQYF. The CDR3 DNA reads as TGTGCCAGCAGCTTAGTAGGTGGGCCCTACGAGCAGTACTTC.

This clone was picked up a small number of times. The chain links TRBV28 to TRBJ2-5; tentatively, D is TRBD1 (6 bases). CDR1 is MDHEN, CDR2 SYDVKM, per germline. V lost 5 bases to trimming and J lost 3 bases, with 16 bases between them. The CDR3 contains 15 residues. CDR3 region: CASSPWGDRKETQYF. CDR3 in DNA: TGTGCCAGCAGTCCGTGGGGCGACAGGAAAGAGACCCAGTACTTC.

This clone turned up a few times. The chain joins TRBV28 to TRBJ2-7, with 10 positions matching TRBD1. Germline trimming cut 2 bases from V and 6 bases from J; bases unmatched to any gene: 4. The germline CDR1 and CDR2 sequences are MDHEN and SYDVKM. This CDR3 has 14 residues. CDR3 in DNA: TGTGCCAGCAGTTTAATAGGACAGGGGGGCGAGCAGTACTTC. This codes for CASSLIGQGGEQYF.

Only a few counts were recorded for this clone. The chain is built from TRBV5-4 and TRBJ2-2, with D perhaps TRBD1 (6 bases). This CDR3 spans 16 amino acids. The germline V and J ends were trimmed by 0 bases and 4 bases, with 13 bases remaining between them. The germline CDR1 and CDR2 sequences are SGHNT and YYREEE (reference sequence). The CDR3 sequence is CASSLATQGSTGELFF. The DNA of the CDR3 is TGTGCCAGCAGCTTGGCTACTCAGGGGTCCACCGGGGAGCTGTTTTTT.

The chain uses TRBV30 and TRBJ2-7; 7 bases match TRBD1. Germline V gene sequence: CDR1 GTSNPN, CDR2 SVGIG (reference sequence). The trim removed 3 bases at V and 7 bases at J, leaving 9 bases unmatched. CDR3 length equals 13 residues. This chain's CDR3 is CAWSRGTGGEQYF. CDR3 in DNA: TGTGCCTGGAGCAGGGGGACCGGTGGGGAGCAGTACTTC.

The V call is TRBV29-1, the J call TRBJ2-5; 11 bases align to TRBD2. V lost 7 bases to trimming and J lost 5 bases; unmatched junction nucleotides: 9. CDR3 length equals 14 residues. The germline CDR1 and CDR2 sequences are SQVTM and ANQGSEA. Written as DNA, the CDR3 is TGCAGCGCCAATAGCGGGAGGGCCAGGGAGACCCAGTACTTC. It codes for CSANSGRARETQYF.

V and J are TRBV7-9 and TRBJ1-4, with 9 bases identical to TRBD1. CDR3 length equals 15 residues. Germline V CDR1 and CDR2: SEHNR, FQNEAQ (reference sequence). Trimming at V came to 4 bases and at J to 6 bases, leaving 6 bases not matched to a gene. CDR3 amino acids: CASSSGRTGDEKLFF. CDR3 DNA sequence: TGTGCCAGCAGCTCGGGCCGGACAGGGGATGAAAAACTGTTTTTT. The full variable domain, in which reference TRBV7-9 and TRBJ1-4 provide the parts outside the CDR3, is DTGVSQNPRHKITKRGQNVTFRCDPISEHNRLYWYRQTLGQGPEFLTYFQNEAQLEKSRLLSDRFSAERPKGSFSTLEIQRTEQGDSAMYLCASSSGRTGDEKLFFGSGTQLSVL.

The CDR3 nucleotides are TGTGCCAGCAGCTTAGTACCTAGCGGGGATTACAATGAGCAGTTCTTC. This sequence encodes CASSLVPSGDYNEQFF. V is TRBV11-2 and J is TRBJ2-1, with 9 nucleotides matching TRBD2. From germline, CDR1 is SGHAT and CDR2 FQNNGV. Trimming at V came to 1 base and at J to 4 bases, leaving 5 bases not matched to a gene. This CDR3 spans 16 amino acids.

At least ten counts were recorded for this clone. The V and J genes are TRBV4-1 and TRBJ2-5; tentatively, D is TRBD2 (7 bases). Germline V gene data show CDR1 as MGHRA and CDR2 as YSYEKL. Trimming removed 0 bases at V and 4 bases at J, with 18 bases between. The CDR3 sequence is 17 residues long. The CDR3 protein is CASSQDLPSGGGETQYF. The CDR3 DNA sequence: TGCGCCAGCAGCCAAGATCTGCCTAGCGGAGGGGGAGAGACCCAGTACTTC.

V and J are TRBV2 and TRBJ1-5; D may be TRBD1 (6 bases). Trimming left V 7 bases short and J 2 bases short, with 12 bases between. CDR3 length: 14 amino acids. Germline-derived CDR1 and CDR2 are SNHLY and FYNNEI. The CDR3 spells CASIRDKGNQPQHF. The DNA of the CDR3 is TGTGCCAGCATCCGGGACAAGGGCAATCAGCCCCAGCATTTT.

This clone was seen only once. V is TRBV10-1 and J is TRBJ2-5, with a tentative D call TRBD1 (6 bases). CDR1 and CDR2 (germline): WNHNN, SYGVQD (reference sequence). CDR3 length: 14 residues. The ends were cut back, 6 bases at V and 5 bases at J, with 16 bases in the middle. CDR3 residues: CASRLQGHDETQYF. The CDR3 DNA is TGCGCCAGCAGACTACAGGGCCACGATGAGACCCAGTACTTC.

The sample holds a few counts of this clone. CDR3 region: CASSPVRGSRQYF. The CDR3 nucleotides are TGTGCCAGCAGCCCCGTGAGGGGGTCTCGTCAGTACTTC. The J gene is TRBJ2-7, the V gene TRBV7-9; possibly TRBD1 for D (6 bases). There are 13 residues in the CDR3. With 5 bases removed from V and 10 bases from J, the gap between germline ends came to 18 bases. CDR1 SEHNR and CDR2 FQNEAQ come from the germline V gene (reference sequence). The full variable domain, with the rest looked up from reference TRBV7-9 and TRBJ2-7, is DTGVSQNPRHKITKRGQNVTFRCDPISEHNRLYWYRQTLGQGPEFLTYFQNEAQLEKSRLLSDRFSAERPKGSFSTLEIQRTEQGDSAMYLCASSPVRGSRQYFGPGTRLTVT.